What follows are 27 T cell receptor beta chains derived from one specimen sequenced in a study of shared clonotypes between healthy human individuals. Clones were sequenced by immunoSEQ multiplex PCR, and TCRdb holds only the in-frame ones, with some missing. The data contain hundreds of thousands of clones, around 67% of them seen just once; the ten biggest clones take up 1.5% to 2%. The sample taken for sequencing was memory CD4+ T cells sorted from blood. Documented subset: CD45RA-negative fraction. The receptors come from a woman in her twenties or thirties in good health.

This clone showed up just once. The J gene is TRBJ1-5, the V gene TRBV6-1; unclear D gene. This CDR3 spans 15 amino acids. The germline V gene has CDR1 MNHNS and CDR2 SASEGT. Trimming took 2 bases from V and 0 from J, leaving 8 bases between them. CDR3 sequence: CASSESPNSNQPQHF. The CDR3 bases are TGTGCCAGCAGTGAATCCCCAAATAGCAATCAGCCCCAGCATTTT.

About this clone: With a much larger clone just one base away, this may be a read error. The gene calls are TRBV5-4 and TRBJ2-2; D ambiguous. The V gene's germline CDR1 is SGHNT and CDR2 YYREEE (reference sequence). With 3 bases removed from V and 0 bases from J, the gap between germline ends came to 0 bases. CDR3 size: 12 residues. The CDR3 sequence: CASSSNTGELFF. DNA of the CDR3: TGTGCCAGCAGCTCGAACACCGGGGAGCTGTTTTTT.

The rearrangement uses TRBV28 and TRBJ2-5; D possibly matches TRBD1 or TRBD2 (5 bases each). Germline values: CDR1 MDHEN, CDR2 SYDVKM. V was cut by 2 bases and J by 2 bases, with 12 bases left in between. This CDR3 has 15 residues. CDR3 sequence: CASSLGTGPQETQYF. The CDR3 nucleotides read TGTGCCAGCAGTTTAGGGACGGGACCACAAGAGACCCAGTACTTC. Together with reference TRBV28 and TRBJ2-5, the CDR3 gives the full variable domain: DVKVTQSSRYLVKRTGEKVFLECVQDMDHENMFWYRQDPGLGLRLIYFSYDVKMKEKGDIPEGYSVSREKKERFSLILESASTNQTSMYLCASSLGTGPQETQYFGPGTRLLVL.

This clone was observed a handful of times. The chain has TRBV2 and TRBJ2-7; 14 bases map to TRBD2. The V and J ends lost 6 bases and 3 bases, in that order; junction bases with no gene match: 1. Germline V gene sequence: CDR1 SNHLY, CDR2 FYNNEI. This CDR3 comprises 14 residues. The CDR3 sequence: CASRGTSGSYEQYF. For the CDR3, the DNA is TGTGCCAGCAGGGGGACTAGCGGGAGCTACGAGCAGTACTTC.

This clone occurred a few times. Other DNA variants within this sample encode the same CDR3. The chain is built from TRBV30 and TRBJ1-5; D might be TRBD1 (6 bases). The CDR3 extends over 13 amino acids. Trimming cost V 0 bases and J 5 bases, with 8 bases left between them. Germline V gene lookup returns CDR1 GTSNPN and CDR2 SVGIG (reference sequence). The CDR3 protein is CAWSVQGDQPQHF. The CDR3 DNA sequence: TGTGCCTGGAGTGTACAGGGTGATCAGCCCCAGCATTTT.

As for this clone: Other DNA sequences in this sample translate to the same CDR3. This chain links TRBV5-1 with TRBJ1-4; D possibly corresponds to TRBD1 (6 bases). The CDR3 sequence is 15 residues long. CDR1 is SGHRS, CDR2 YFSETQ, per germline. V was clipped by 5 bases and J by 1 base, with 12 bases between them. The CDR3 bases are TGCGCCAGCAGTCTTGGGGGCATAACTAATGAAAAACTGTTTTTT. Translated: CASSLGGITNEKLFF. Together with reference TRBV5-1 and TRBJ1-4, the CDR3 gives the full variable domain: KAGVTQTPRYLIKTRGQQVTLSCSPISGHRSVSWYQQTPGQGLQFLFEYFSETQRNKGNFPGRFSGRQFSNSRSEMNVSTLELGDSALYLCASSLGGITNEKLFFGSGTQLSVL.

The V gene is TRBV11-2, the J gene TRBJ2-7; TRBD2 agrees at 12 bases. The CDR3 spans 15 residues. Losses at the gene ends were 2 bases for V and 4 bases for J; bases not matched to a gene: 3. Germline-derived CDR1 and CDR2 are SGHAT and FQNNGV. CDR3 in amino acids: CASSLIGTSGYEQYF. CDR3 nucleotides: TGTGCCAGCAGCTTAATCGGGACTAGCGGGTACGAGCAGTACTTC.

The rearrangement uses TRBV15 and TRBJ2-3, with no clear D. V dropped 10 bases and J dropped 1 base, with 12 bases sitting between them. The length of the CDR3 is 13 residues. Germline loops: CDR1 LNHNV, CDR2 YYDKDF (reference sequence). The CDR3 DNA reads as TGTGCCAGCACCCTCGGCGGCACAGATACGCAGTATTTT. As protein: CASTLGGTDTQYF.

This rearrangement joins TRBV11-2 to TRBJ2-3; 7 bases fit TRBD2. V shed 4 bases, J shed 0 bases, and the junction held 13 bases outside the gene matches. There are 18 residues in the CDR3. Germline-derived CDR1 and CDR2 are SGHAT and FQNNGV. The CDR3 here is CASSSALAGTRSTDTQYF. Here the CDR3 DNA reads TGTGCCAGCAGCTCCGCTTTAGCGGGCACCCGGAGCACAGATACGCAGTATTTT.

This chain links TRBV6-1 with TRBJ1-5; tentatively, D is TRBD1 (5 bases). The CDR3 loop spans 16 amino acids. The V gene's germline CDR1 is MNHNS and CDR2 SASEGT. Deletions cut 4 bases from V and 1 base from J, with 14 bases between. The CDR3 loop is CASSGVGGLSNQPQHF. For the CDR3, the DNA is TGTGCCAGCAGTGGAGTGGGGGGATTGAGCAATCAGCCCCAGCATTTT.

The V and J genes are TRBV9 and TRBJ2-2; the match to TRBD1 covers 9 bases. V lost 6 bases, J lost 3 bases, and 6 bases stayed unmatched. Germline V gene data show CDR1 as SGDLS and CDR2 as YYNGEE. The CDR3 totals 15 residues. The CDR3: CASNPRTGDTGELFF. The CDR3 nucleotides read TGTGCCAGCAACCCCCGGACAGGGGACACCGGGGAGCTGTTTTTT.

The V and J genes are TRBV2 and TRBJ2-3; TRBD2 aligns across 11 bases. V was pared by 8 bases and J by 14 bases, with 15 bases of the junction left unmatched. The germline V gene has CDR1 SNHLY and CDR2 FYNNEI. The CDR3 has 14 residues. The CDR3 here is CASAGSGRASGLYF. The DNA of the CDR3 is TGTGCCAGCGCAGGTAGCGGGAGGGCCTCAGGTCTGTATTTT.

The V gene is TRBV11-3, the J gene TRBJ2-7; TRBD2 might be the D (6 bases). The CDR3 has 15 amino acids. In germline, CDR1 is SGHNT, CDR2 YENEEA. The V end was cut by 1 base, the J end by 2 bases, with 12 bases between. In DNA form, the CDR3 reads TGTGCCAGCAGCTTAGGGTCATCGGGGGCCTACGAGCAGTACTTC. This codes for CASSLGSSGAYEQYF.

In this sample, this clone turned up a few times. V gene TRBV7-9 combines with J gene TRBJ2-5, with D hard to call. V gave up 0 bases and J gave up 4 bases, with 9 bases separating them. Germline values: CDR1 SEHNR, CDR2 FQNEAQ (reference sequence). The CDR3 spans 14 residues. The CDR3 DNA follows: TGTGCCAGCAGCTTAGCGTCGGGCTCAGAGACCCAGTACTTC. This encodes CASSLASGSETQYF.

The gene calls are TRBV2 and TRBJ1-1; D may be TRBD1 (5 bases). The CDR3 is 16 amino acids. CDR1 is SNHLY, CDR2 FYNNEI, per germline. The V end was cut by 8 bases, the J end by 5 bases, with 24 bases between. CDR3 coding DNA: TGTGCCAGCCACCTTCCCCTGGGGGGGGGAGGGACTGAAGCTTTCTTT. This sequence encodes CASHLPLGGGGTEAFF.

The chain carries TRBV14 and TRBJ2-7, with 7 bases that match TRBD1. Looked up from germline, CDR1 is SGHDN and CDR2 is FVKESK. CDR3 size: 15 residues. J gave up 7 bases and V 5 bases, and 14 bases lay outside the gene matches. The CDR3 spells CASSLFGTAFGEQYF. CDR3 in DNA: TGTGCCAGCAGCTTATTCGGGACAGCGTTCGGGGAGCAGTACTTC.

At least ten counts were recorded for this clone. The CDR3 sequence is CASSAFGQGGNEQFF. The CDR3 DNA follows: TGTGCCAGCAGTGCCTTCGGACAGGGGGGGAATGAGCAGTTCTTC. This chain connects TRBV6-1 to TRBJ2-1; TRBD1 aligns across 10 bases. Germline assignment: CDR1 MNHNS and CDR2 SASEGT. J gave up 7 bases and V 4 bases, and 7 bases lay outside the gene matches. This CDR3 contains 15 residues.

This clone showed up just once. The rearrangement links TRBV28 to TRBJ2-7; TRBD2 is a possible D gene (5 bases). Trimming shortened V by 7 bases and J by 5 bases, and 9 bases separated the two germline ends. The CDR3 length is 11 residues. Germline V CDR1 and CDR2: MDHEN, SYDVKM. CDR3 DNA sequence: TGTGCCAGCACCGGGATGAACGAGCAGTACTTC. Its translation is CASTGMNEQYF. Full variable domain (remainder filled in from reference TRBV28 and TRBJ2-7): DVKVTQSSRYLVKRTGEKVFLECVQDMDHENMFWYRQDPGLGLRLIYFSYDVKMKEKGDIPEGYSVSREKKERFSLILESASTNQTSMYLCASTGMNEQYFGPGTRLTVT.

This chain joins TRBV7-9 and TRBJ1-1, with TRBD1 matching over 9 bases. The CDR3 totals 15 residues. Germline CDR1 SEHNR, CDR2 FQNEAQ (reference sequence). V was pared by 5 bases and J by 1 base, with 5 bases of the junction left unmatched. The chain's CDR3 is CASSIQTGGNTEAFF. The CDR3, as DNA: TGTGCCAGCAGCATCCAGACAGGGGGGAACACTGAAGCTTTCTTT.

With regard to this clone: At the DNA level, this CDR3 is encoded by other sequences in the same sample as well. The chain recombines TRBV6-1 with TRBJ1-2; D gene uncertain. V lost 2 bases and J 1 base, leaving 8 bases between the germline ends. Germline loops: CDR1 MNHNS, CDR2 SASEGT. This CDR3 has 14 amino acids. The CDR3 DNA is TGTGCCAGCAGTGAATCCGCCGGTAACTATGGCTACACCTTC. Amino acid sequence: CASSESAGNYGYTF.

This chain uses TRBV14 with TRBJ2-6, with unresolved D. The CDR3 consists of 14 residues. V was shortened by 3 bases and J by 1 base, with 4 bases between the two germline ends. Germline values: CDR1 SGHDN, CDR2 FVKESK. The CDR3 DNA reads TGTGCCAGCAGCCAGTCTTCTGGGGCCAACGTCCTGACTTTC. The encoded protein is CASSQSSGANVLTF.

The V gene is TRBV19, the J gene TRBJ2-1; D may be TRBD2 (6 bases). The CDR3 covers 18 residues. Germline CDR1 reads LNHDA; CDR2 reads SQIVND (reference sequence). V was cut by 0 bases and J by 8 bases, with 23 bases left in between. CDR3 nucleotide sequence: TGTGCCAGTAGTATAGAAGGAGGGAGCGTTAGCTCGTGGCATGAGCAGTTCTTC. Residues: CASSIEGGSVSSWHEQFF.

The chain carries TRBV2 and TRBJ2-2; 10 bases are a match to TRBD2. This CDR3 is built from 17 residues. Per the germline V gene, CDR1 is SNHLY and CDR2 is FYNNEI. Trimming removed 5 bases from V and 1 base from J; junction bases left unmatched: 7. The CDR3, as DNA: TGTGCCAGCAGTAACCCTAGGACTAGCGGGAACACCGGGGAGCTGTTTTTT. Translation: CASSNPRTSGNTGELFF.

V gene TRBV19 combines with J gene TRBJ2-7; tentative D call: TRBD1 (5 bases). Per germline, CDR1 LNHDA and CDR2 SQIVND (reference sequence). Trimming shortened V by 2 bases and J by 7 bases, and 18 bases separated the two germline ends. This CDR3 has 15 residues. CDR3: CASSIIVGARGEQYF. Written as DNA, the CDR3 is TGTGCCAGTAGTATAATTGTTGGGGCCCGTGGGGAGCAGTACTTC.

The V and J genes are TRBV7-9 and TRBJ1-2; 11 positions match TRBD1. Germline values: CDR1 SEHNR, CDR2 FQNEAQ (reference sequence). V lost 4 bases and J lost 7; bases outside the gene matches: 8. The CDR3 sequence is 15 residues long. The CDR3 DNA sequence: TGTGCCAGCAGCTCGACTGGACAGGGGGCCTTTGGCTACACCTTC. It translates to CASSSTGQGAFGYTF.

This chain connects TRBV5-1 to TRBJ2-2; D possibly corresponds to TRBD2 (6 bases). Germline loops: CDR1 SGHRS, CDR2 YFSETQ. There are 15 residues in the CDR3. Trimming removed 4 bases from V and 4 bases from J, with 14 bases in between. The CDR3, as DNA: TGCGCCAGCAGCCCGGGGGTCAGTCTCACCGGGGAGCTGTTTTTT. Residues: CASSPGVSLTGELFF.

The rearrangement links TRBV7-6 to TRBJ1-2; 7 bases map to TRBD1. The germline CDR1 and CDR2 sequences are SGHVS and FNYEAQ. Trimming removed 5 bases from V and 2 bases from J; junction bases left unmatched: 11. This CDR3 region has 16 residues. The CDR3: CASSRYRQGDNYGYTF. The CDR3 DNA sequence: TGTGCCAGCAGCCGCTATCGACAGGGCGACAACTATGGCTACACCTTC.